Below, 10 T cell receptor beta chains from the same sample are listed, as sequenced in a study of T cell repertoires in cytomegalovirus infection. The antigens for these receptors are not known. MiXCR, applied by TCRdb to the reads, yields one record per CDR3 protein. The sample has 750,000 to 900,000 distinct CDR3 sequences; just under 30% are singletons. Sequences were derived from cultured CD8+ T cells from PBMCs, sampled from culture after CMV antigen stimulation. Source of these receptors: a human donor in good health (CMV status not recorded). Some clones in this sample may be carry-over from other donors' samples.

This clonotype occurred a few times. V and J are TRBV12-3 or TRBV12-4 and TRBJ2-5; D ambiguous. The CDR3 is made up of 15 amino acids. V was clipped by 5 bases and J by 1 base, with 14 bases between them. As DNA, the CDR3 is TGTGCCAGCAGTAGTTACTCAGAGTCCCAAGAGACCCAGTACTTC. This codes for CASSSYSESQETQYF.

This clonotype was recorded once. The CDR3 spells CASSFSILAGAHPYEQYV. CDR3 bases: TGTGCCAGCAGCTTCTCAATTCTAGCGGGGGCCCATCCTTACGAGCAGTACGTC. This chain joins TRBV28 and TRBJ2-7; the match to TRBD2 covers 10 bases. This CDR3 comprises 18 residues. Germline CDR1 reads MDHEN; CDR2 reads SYDVKM. The ends lost 6 bases at V and 4 bases at J; junction bases unmatched: 18.

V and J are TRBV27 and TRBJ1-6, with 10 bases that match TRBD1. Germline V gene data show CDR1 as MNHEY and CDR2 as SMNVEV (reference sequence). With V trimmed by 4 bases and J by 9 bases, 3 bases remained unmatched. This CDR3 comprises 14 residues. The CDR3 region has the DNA TGTGCCAGCAGTTCCGGGACAGGGGCTTCACCCCTCCACTTT. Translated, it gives CASSSGTGASPLHF.

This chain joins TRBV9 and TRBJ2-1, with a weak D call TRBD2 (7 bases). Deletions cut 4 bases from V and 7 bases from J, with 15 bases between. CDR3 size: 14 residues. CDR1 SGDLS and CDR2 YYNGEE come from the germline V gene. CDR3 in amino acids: CASSFGGPGNEQFF. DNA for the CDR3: TGTGCCAGCAGCTTCGGGGGGCCTGGGAATGAGCAGTTCTTC.

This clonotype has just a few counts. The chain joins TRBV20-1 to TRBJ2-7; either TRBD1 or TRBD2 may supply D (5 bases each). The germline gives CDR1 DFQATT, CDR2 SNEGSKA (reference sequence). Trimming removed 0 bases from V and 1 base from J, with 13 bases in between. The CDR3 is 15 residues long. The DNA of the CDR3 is TGCAGTGCTAGAGATAGACAGACTAAATCCTACGAGCAGTACGTC. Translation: CSARDRQTKSYEQYV.

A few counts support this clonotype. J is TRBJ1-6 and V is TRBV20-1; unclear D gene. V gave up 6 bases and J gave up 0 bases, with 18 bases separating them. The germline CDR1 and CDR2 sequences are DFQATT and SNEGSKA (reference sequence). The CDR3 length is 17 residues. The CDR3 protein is CSAPLGEGSSYNSPLHF. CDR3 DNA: TGCAGTGCGCCGCTTGGGGAGGGTAGCTCCTATAATTCACCCCTCCACTTT.

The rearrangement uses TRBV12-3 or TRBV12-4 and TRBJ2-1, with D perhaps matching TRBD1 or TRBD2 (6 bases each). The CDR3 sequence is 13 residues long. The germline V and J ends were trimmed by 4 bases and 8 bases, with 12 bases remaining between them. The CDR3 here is CASSWARGDEQFF. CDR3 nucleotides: TGTGCCAGCAGTTGGGCAAGGGGGGATGAGCAGTTCTTC.

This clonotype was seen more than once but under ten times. This CDR3 is CASSQDRRVTNEKLFF. For the CDR3, the DNA is TGCGCCAGCAGCCAAGATAGAAGGGTCACTAATGAAAAACTGTTTTTT. V gene TRBV4-3 combines with J gene TRBJ1-4; D is ambiguous. V lost 0 bases and J 2 bases, leaving 10 bases between the germline ends. Looked up from germline, CDR1 is LGHNA and CDR2 is YSLEER. This CDR3 region has 16 residues.

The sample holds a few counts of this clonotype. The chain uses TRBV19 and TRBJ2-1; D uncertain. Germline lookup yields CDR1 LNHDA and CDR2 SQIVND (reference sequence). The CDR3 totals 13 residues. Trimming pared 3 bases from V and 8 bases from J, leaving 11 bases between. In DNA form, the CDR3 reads TGTGCCAGTAGTATGTTCAAGGGCCATGAGCAGTTCTTC. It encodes CASSMFKGHEQFF. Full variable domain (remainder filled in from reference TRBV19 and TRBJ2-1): DGGITQSPKYLFRKEGQNVTLSCEQNLNHDAMYWYRQDPGQGLRLIYYSQIVNDFQKGDIAEGYSVSREKKESFPLTVTSAQKNPTAFYLCASSMFKGHEQFFGPGTRLTVL.

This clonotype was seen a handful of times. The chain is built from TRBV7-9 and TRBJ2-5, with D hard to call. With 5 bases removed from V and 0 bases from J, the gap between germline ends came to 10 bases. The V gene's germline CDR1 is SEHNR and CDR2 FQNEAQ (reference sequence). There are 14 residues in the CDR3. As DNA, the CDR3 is TGTGCCAGCAGCGATACTTCGTACCAAGAGACCCAGTACTTC. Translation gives CASSDTSYQETQYF.